The next 20 T cell receptor beta chains were all read from a single sample in a study of Graves' ophthalmopathy and Graves' hyperthyroidism. Amplifying from RNA transcripts, the study obtained TCR beta CDR3 regions. First-round RT-PCR employed HTBI primers, with a second-round multiplex PCR after it. Each CDR3 protein is one row after TCRdb ran MiXCR on the multiplex PCR reads. The sample contains some 1.1 million distinct CDR3 sequences, less than 45% of which appear only once. The sequenced sample consisted of peripheral blood or thyroid tissue (not recorded which). The receptor set was obtained from an adult man with Graves' hyperthyroidism.

The chain recombines TRBV9 with TRBJ2-7; 15 bases line up with TRBD2. Unmatched junction bases numbered 10, after V lost 3 bases and J lost 3 bases. Germline-derived CDR1 and CDR2 are SGDLS and YYNGEE. This CDR3 is built from 18 residues. The CDR3 region is CASSDKGGLAGGGYEQYF. CDR3 bases: TGTGCCAGCAGCGACAAGGGGGGACTAGCGGGGGGCGGCTACGAGCAGTACTTC.

The chain employs TRBV7-2 and TRBJ1-6, with TRBD1 matching over 8 bases. After removal of 5 bases from V and 15 bases from J, the junction contained 9 bases not matched to a gene. CDR1 and CDR2 (germline): SGHTA, FQGNSA. The CDR3 contains 13 residues. For the CDR3, the DNA is TGTGCCAGCAGCCAAACGGGACAGGAAGGCCTCCACTTT. Its translation: CASSQTGQEGLHF.

This clonotype was seen more than once but under ten times. J is TRBJ2-7 and V is TRBV28, with D unresolved. The germline gives CDR1 MDHEN, CDR2 SYDVKM. This CDR3 region has 10 residues. With 8 bases removed from V and 9 bases from J, the gap between germline ends came to 11 bases. The CDR3 DNA follows: TGTGCCAGCCCTTTAGCTGCGCAGTACTTC. It yields the protein CASPLAAQYF.

This clonotype was seen at least ten times. This sequence joins TRBV6-6 and TRBJ1-2; possible D gene TRBD1, 5 bases. Germline-derived CDR1 and CDR2 are MNHNY and SVGAGI (reference sequence). The CDR3 has 15 amino acids. The V and J ends lost 2 bases and 8 bases respectively, with 18 bases between them. The CDR3 bases are TGTGCCAGCAGTTACGTCGGCAGGGATGTGGCCGGCTACACCTTC. Translated: CASSYVGRDVAGYTF.

The V gene is TRBV20-1, the J gene TRBJ2-5; perhaps TRBD1 as D (6 bases). Germline lookup yields CDR1 DFQATT and CDR2 SNEGSKA (reference sequence). Trimming removed 2 bases from V and 2 bases from J, with 9 bases in between. The CDR3 runs to 13 residues. The CDR3 bases are TGCAGTGCTAGATACCAGGGGCAAGAGACCCAGTACTTC. Translation gives CSARYQGQETQYF.

This clonotype appeared many times. This chain links TRBV4-1 with TRBJ1-2, with D tentatively TRBD1 (6 bases). Trimming cost V 3 bases and J 6 bases, with 20 bases left between them. Germline V gives CDR1 MGHRA, CDR2 YSYEKL. The CDR3 sequence is 16 residues long. The CDR3 DNA reads as TGCGCCAGCAGCCAGGAGGGACACCCCAGTCGGGATGGCTACACCTTC. Protein sequence: CASSQEGHPSRDGYTF.

This clonotype was seen only a few times. One junction end does not reproduce the germline sequence, and a read error may be involved. The chain links TRBV2 to TRBJ2-6; 9 nucleotides agree with TRBD1. This CDR3 is 13 amino acids long. Germline V gene data show CDR1 as SNHLY and CDR2 as FYNNEI. The CDR3 is CASSLTGGNVLTF. Written as DNA, the CDR3 is TGTGCCAGCAGTCTGACAGGGGGCAACGTCCTGACTTTC.

This clonotype came up many times. The chain combines TRBV20-1 with TRBJ1-4; D uncertain. The germline gives CDR1 DFQATT, CDR2 SNEGSKA (reference sequence). Trimming stripped 4 bases from V and 4 bases from J, with 13 bases between. The CDR3 has 14 residues. CDR3 in amino acids: CSAIEVLYNEKLFF. The CDR3 DNA is TGCAGTGCTATTGAGGTTCTCTATAATGAAAAACTGTTTTTT.

The chain recombines TRBV14 with TRBJ2-7; the match to TRBD2 covers 10 bases. The germline CDR1 and CDR2 sequences are SGHDN and FVKESK. The ends lost 0 bases at V and 2 bases at J; junction bases unmatched: 4. This CDR3 comprises 16 residues. Written as DNA, the CDR3 is TGTGCCAGCAGCCAAGATTTGGGACTAGCGCCCTACGAGCAGTACTTC. Translation gives CASSQDLGLAPYEQYF.

The table lists this clonotype with a few counts. This chain uses TRBV12-3 or TRBV12-4 with TRBJ1-1, with 7 bases fitting TRBD1. The trim removed 5 bases at V and 7 bases at J, leaving 4 bases unmatched. This CDR3 comprises 12 residues. CDR3 DNA: TGTGCCAGCAGTCCACGGACAGGTGAAGCTTTCTTT. This gives the protein CASSPRTGEAFF.

This clonotype was seen many times. The chain combines TRBV7-9 with TRBJ2-7, with D perhaps assigned TRBD1 or TRBD2 (7 bases each). Trimming pared 2 bases from V and 0 bases from J, leaving 17 bases between. Germline V gene lookup returns CDR1 SEHNR and CDR2 FQNEAQ (reference sequence). The CDR3 contains 17 residues. The CDR3 coding sequence is TGTGCCAGCAGCTTATCTAGCGGACAGGCGAGCTCCTACGAGCAGTACTTC. Translated, it gives CASSLSSGQASSYEQYF.

This chain joins TRBV19 and TRBJ2-7, with 11 positions matching TRBD1. CDR1 is LNHDA, CDR2 SQIVND, per germline (reference sequence). The CDR3 covers 14 residues. With 7 bases clipped from V and 5 bases from J, the junction kept 7 bases outside the gene matches. The chain's CDR3 is CASTPGQGGNEQYF. The CDR3 bases are TGTGCCAGTACCCCGGGACAGGGGGGGAACGAGCAGTACTTC.

The CDR3 reads CASRRTGAFAQPQHF. The DNA of the CDR3 is TGTGCCAGCAGGCGGACAGGGGCCTTTGCTCAGCCCCAGCATTTT. V usage is TRBV6-2 or TRBV6-3 and J usage is TRBJ1-5; 9 bases align to TRBD1. The CDR3 loop spans 15 amino acids. Germline V gene lookup returns CDR1 MNHEY and CDR2 SVGEGT. The junction had 9 bases not matched to a gene; V was cut back by 6 bases and J by 6 bases.

The rearrangement joins TRBV10-3 to TRBJ1-2, with a possible D match to TRBD1 (5 bases). Germline CDR1 reads ENHRY; CDR2 reads SYGVKD. Trimming left V 6 bases short and J 2 bases short, with 13 bases between. There are 14 residues in the CDR3. CDR3 region: CAISGTGPNYGYTF. CDR3 DNA sequence: TGTGCCATCAGCGGGACGGGGCCCAACTATGGCTACACCTTC.

This clonotype has at least ten counts. The chain carries TRBV6-5 and TRBJ1-4; 7 positions match TRBD1. Germline CDR1 and CDR2: MNHEY and SVGAGI. The CDR3 is 15 amino acids. Germline trimming cut 5 bases from V and 8 bases from J; bases unmatched to any gene: 11. This chain's CDR3 is CASSRDSQAREKLFF. The DNA of the CDR3 is TGTGCCAGCAGTCGGGACAGTCAGGCTAGAGAAAAACTGTTTTTT.

This clonotype was detected ten times or more. The chain carries TRBV7-8 and TRBJ2-2; D uncertain. CDR3 length: 15 residues. V shed 1 base and J shed 0 bases, with 6 bases lying between them. Germline CDR1 SGHVS, CDR2 FQNEAQ. The DNA of the CDR3 is TGTGCCAGCAGCTTAGTTGTCCCGAACACCGGGGAGCTGTTTTTT. Its translation is CASSLVVPNTGELFF.

This clonotype was counted ten times or more. The CDR3 DNA sequence: TGTGCCAGCAGCGGGGGGATGACCGATAGCAATCAGCCCCAGCATTTT. Its translation: CASSGGMTDSNQPQHF. This sequence joins TRBV2 and TRBJ1-5, with a weak D call TRBD1 (5 bases). The CDR3 is 16 amino acids. V shed 6 bases and J shed 0 bases, with 15 bases lying between them. CDR1 is SNHLY, CDR2 FYNNEI, per germline.

On this clonotype itself: This may come from a read error, since a much larger clone is one base off. The chain has TRBV20-1 and TRBJ2-7, with 10 bases lining up with TRBD1. Trimming cost V 6 bases and J 5 bases; bases outside gene matches: 4. Looked up from germline, CDR1 is DFQATT and CDR2 is SNEGSKA (reference sequence). This CDR3 has 12 residues. The CDR3 bases are TGCAGTGCGGGACAGGGGAGGCACGAGCAGTACTTC. Residues: CSAGQGRHEQYF.

This clonotype was detected many times. CDR3 region: CASRPTGNWGGVQETQYF. The CDR3 nucleotides are TGTGCCAGCAGACCCACAGGGAATTGGGGAGGCGTACAAGAGACCCAGTACTTC. This chain uses TRBV6-5 with TRBJ2-5; D is possibly TRBD1 or TRBD2 (6 bases each). V gave up 6 bases and J gave up 2 bases, with 25 bases separating them. CDR3 size: 18 residues. CDR1 is MNHEY, CDR2 SVGAGI, per germline.

This clonotype has a count of ten or more. The rearrangement uses TRBV20-1 and TRBJ2-7; D call uncertain. This CDR3 is built from 13 residues. The germline gives CDR1 DFQATT, CDR2 SNEGSKA (reference sequence). Between the trimmed V and J ends, which lost 3 bases and 7 bases, there was a span of 16 bases. CDR3 coding DNA: TGCAGTGCTAGTATGGCCAGTGACGGGGAGCAGTACTTC. Translation gives CSASMASDGEQYF.